One and the same sample provided the 9 T cell receptor beta chains below, sequenced in a study of blood T cell repertoires in COVID-19. Some clones are missing from TCRdb's copy, which holds only in-frame ones; the method was immunoSEQ multiplex PCR. The sample lists 200,000 to 250,000 clones, 88% seen once, with over 1.3% in the top ten. Sample: peripheral blood. The receptors derive from a man older than 75 with acute or convalescent COVID-19.

The chain joins TRBV19 to TRBJ1-5; 7 bases are shared with TRBD1. Germline CDR1 and CDR2: LNHDA and SQIVND (reference sequence). V was pared by 4 bases and J by 2 bases, with 11 bases of the junction left unmatched. The CDR3 loop spans 17 amino acids. Here the CDR3 reads CASSKGPRTGGNQPQHF. For the CDR3, the DNA is TGTGCCAGTAGTAAAGGCCCCCGGACAGGTGGCAATCAGCCCCAGCATTTT.

Ten or more counts support this clone. V and J are TRBV3-1 (or the pseudogene TRBV3-2) and TRBJ1-5; D gene uncertain. Germline V gene lookup returns CDR1 LGHDT and CDR2 YNNKEL (reference sequence). CDR3 length equals 15 residues. Trimming stripped 0 bases from V and 6 bases from J, with 12 bases between. The CDR3 protein is CASSQDTVRGQPQHF. The CDR3 DNA reads as TGTGCCAGCAGCCAAGACACAGTCCGGGGTCAGCCCCAGCATTTT.

This chain connects TRBV5-8 to TRBJ1-2; 11 bases match TRBD1. CDR1 SGHTS and CDR2 YDEGEE come from the germline V gene. The J segment lost 4 bases and the V segment lost 4 bases, leaving 3 bases of the junction unmatched. There are 14 residues in the CDR3. CDR3: CASSPDRGLYGYTF. The CDR3, as DNA: TGTGCCAGCAGCCCGGACAGGGGGCTCTATGGCTACACCTTC.

The chain joins TRBV6-2 or TRBV6-3 to TRBJ1-1; D unresolved. V shed 4 bases and J shed 7 bases, with 19 bases lying between them. The germline V gene encodes CDR1 MNHEY and CDR2 SVGEGT. The CDR3 is 15 amino acids. In DNA form, the CDR3 reads TGTGCCAGCAGTTTGCCCACTGATTCGGCGGTTGAAGCTTTCTTT. Translated: CASSLPTDSAVEAFF.

The chain uses TRBV28 and TRBJ2-7; D is unresolved. This CDR3 spans 13 amino acids. Germline CDR1 is MDHEN and CDR2 is SYDVKM. V was pared by 6 bases and J by 3 bases, with 12 bases between. DNA for the CDR3: TGTGCCAGCAGACCACCACTTATCTACGAGCAGTACTTC. Translating it yields CASRPPLIYEQYF.

The V gene is TRBV3-1 (or the pseudogene TRBV3-2), the J gene TRBJ1-2; D unclear. Between the trimmed V and J ends, which lost 4 bases and 3 bases, there was a span of 9 bases. Germline CDR1 and CDR2: LGHDT and YNNKEL (reference sequence). CDR3 length equals 13 residues. CDR3 sequence: CASSLESYYGYTF. CDR3 in DNA: TGTGCCAGCAGCCTGGAGTCTTACTATGGCTACACCTTC.

This rearrangement joins TRBV18 to TRBJ2-7; D remains ambiguous. CDR1 and CDR2 from the germline V gene are KGHSH and LQKENI. The CDR3 has 13 residues. Between the trimmed V and J ends, which lost 3 bases and 6 bases, there was a span of 12 bases. The CDR3 sequence is CASSPLDVAEQYF. The CDR3 DNA sequence: TGTGCCAGCTCACCGCTAGATGTGGCCGAGCAGTACTTC.

The J gene is TRBJ2-5, the V gene TRBV7-9; D unresolved. Germline lookup yields CDR1 SEHNR and CDR2 FQNEAQ (reference sequence). This CDR3 has 12 amino acids. The ends were cut back, 5 bases at V and 5 bases at J, with 9 bases in the middle. The DNA for the CDR3 is TGTGCCAGCAGCAACACAGTGGAGACCCAGTACTTC. Protein: CASSNTVETQYF.

V gene TRBV7-8 combines with J gene TRBJ1-5; 7 bases map to TRBD1. Germline CDR1 SGHVS, CDR2 FQNEAQ. This CDR3 has 16 residues. Losses at the gene ends were 2 bases for V and 2 bases for J; bases not matched to a gene: 6. CDR3: CASSLLVGQGNQPQHF. CDR3 DNA sequence: TGTGCCAGCAGCTTACTGGTCGGACAGGGCAATCAGCCCCAGCATTTT.